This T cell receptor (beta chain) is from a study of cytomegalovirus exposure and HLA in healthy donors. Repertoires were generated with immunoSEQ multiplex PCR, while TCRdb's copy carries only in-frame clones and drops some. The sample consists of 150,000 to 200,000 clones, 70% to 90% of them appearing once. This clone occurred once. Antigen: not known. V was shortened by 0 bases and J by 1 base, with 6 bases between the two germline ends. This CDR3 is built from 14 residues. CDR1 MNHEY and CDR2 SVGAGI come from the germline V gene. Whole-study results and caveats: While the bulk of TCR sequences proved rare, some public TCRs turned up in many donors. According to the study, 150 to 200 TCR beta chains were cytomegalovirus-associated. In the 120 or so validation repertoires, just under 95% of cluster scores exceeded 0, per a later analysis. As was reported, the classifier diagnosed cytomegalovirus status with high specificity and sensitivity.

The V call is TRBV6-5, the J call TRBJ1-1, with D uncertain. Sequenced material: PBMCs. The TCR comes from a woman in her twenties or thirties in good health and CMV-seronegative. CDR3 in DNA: TGTGCCAGCAGTTACTCTCGTCAGAACACTGAAGCTTTCTTT. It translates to CASSYSRQNTEAFF.